These 23 T cell receptor beta chains came from one sample sequenced in a study of shared clonotypes between healthy human individuals (dated by TCRdb to 2018 to 2020). The library was made by the immunoSEQ multiplex PCR assay. Imported from immuneACCESS, the table was reduced by TCRdb to in-frame sequences with V and J called. These copies leave out some clones; in studies compared against another copy, an unresolved V gene accounts for under half, and the cause of the remainder is not known. The table for this sample lists 950,000 to 1,100,000 clones; 65% to 75% of them were counted only once. Over 1.3% of the sample is held by the ten biggest clonotypes. Sequencing was carried out using memory CD4+ T cells sorted from blood. The sample's cell subset or site label is to be understood as: CD45RA-negative fraction. Receptor source: a man aged 18-30 years in good health.

Notes on this clone: The identical CDR3 is also encoded by other nucleotide sequences in the sample. This rearrangement joins TRBV5-1 to TRBJ1-4; TRBD1 matches 8 bases. The CDR3 runs to 14 residues. In germline, CDR1 is SGHRS, CDR2 YFSETQ. J was trimmed by 11 bases and V by 4 bases; bases with no gene match: 10. CDR3 region: CASSPGTGEVKLFF. In DNA form, the CDR3 reads TGCGCCAGCAGCCCCGGGACAGGAGAGGTGAAACTGTTTTTT.

The chain links TRBV2 to TRBJ1-4; no firm D call. Germline CDR1 and CDR2: SNHLY and FYNNEI. The CDR3 is made up of 11 amino acids. V lost 9 bases and J lost 6, with 8 bases in between. The CDR3 bases are TGTGCCAGTAGGGTAGATGAAAAACTGTTTTTT. Its translation: CASRVDEKLFF.

The rearrangement uses TRBV7-8 and TRBJ2-1, with a possible D match to TRBD2 (6 bases). Germline CDR1 and CDR2: SGHVS and FQNEAQ. V dropped 0 bases and J dropped 7 bases, with 13 bases sitting between them. The CDR3 totals 15 residues. CDR3 nucleotides: TGTGCCAGCAGCTTAGCGGGCGGGAACATGAATGAGCAGTTCTTC. Its translation: CASSLAGGNMNEQFF. The entire variable domain, with the rest obtained from reference TRBV7-8 and TRBJ2-1, is as follows: GAGVSQSPRYKVAKRGQDVALRCDPISGHVSLFWYQQALGQGPEFLTYFQNEAQLDKSGLPSDRFFAERPEGSVSTLKIQRTQQEDSAVYLCASSLAGGNMNEQFFGPGTRLTVL.

The V and J genes are TRBV7-8 and TRBJ2-5, with 7 bases aligning to TRBD2. The trim removed 8 bases at V and 5 bases at J, leaving 11 bases unmatched. The V gene's germline CDR1 is SGHVS and CDR2 FQNEAQ. The length of the CDR3 is 14 residues. Here the CDR3 DNA reads TGTGCCAGCCAGAGCGGGGTGAACAGGGAGACCCAGTACTTC. This encodes CASQSGVNRETQYF.

V is TRBV7-3 and J is TRBJ2-7; TRBD2 matches at 9 bases. The J segment lost 6 bases and the V segment lost 4 bases, leaving 7 bases of the junction unmatched. Germline values: CDR1 SGHTA, CDR2 FQGTGA. This CDR3 is 14 amino acids long. The CDR3 protein is CASSSSGALSEQYF. CDR3 sequence (DNA): TGTGCCAGCAGCTCTAGCGGGGCCCTGAGCGAGCAGTACTTC.

The rearrangement uses TRBV29-1 and TRBJ1-5; 9 bases line up with TRBD1. Germline loops: CDR1 SQVTM, CDR2 ANQGSEA. The CDR3 runs to 14 residues. V was clipped by 6 bases and J by 6 bases; unmatched bases: 9. This CDR3 reads CSVVLGTGFQPQHF. DNA for the CDR3: TGCAGCGTCGTACTCGGGACAGGGTTTCAGCCCCAGCATTTT.

The V call is TRBV5-4, the J call TRBJ2-1; TRBD2 agrees at 12 bases. Germline CDR1 is SGHNT and CDR2 is YYREEE (reference sequence). V trimming: 7 bases; J trimming: 4 bases; junction bases outside the gene matches: 6. The CDR3 sequence is 15 residues long. CDR3 DNA sequence: TGTGCCAGCTCCAGGACTAGCGGGATTTACAATGAGCAGTTCTTC. Translating gives CASSRTSGIYNEQFF.

The chain combines TRBV29-1 with TRBJ2-5; 9 positions match TRBD1. This CDR3 has 14 residues. Germline V CDR1 and CDR2: SQVTM, ANQGSEA. V lost 6 bases, J lost 4 bases, and 9 bases stayed unmatched. The CDR3 loop is CSVVAGTGRETQYF. The CDR3 DNA reads TGCAGCGTCGTCGCCGGGACAGGGAGAGAGACCCAGTACTTC.

The V call is TRBV7-9, the J call TRBJ2-5; maybe TRBD2 (5 bases). Germline CDR1 is SEHNR and CDR2 is FQNEAQ (reference sequence). With 5 bases removed from V and 4 bases from J, the gap between germline ends came to 14 bases. The CDR3 covers 14 residues. The CDR3 spells CASSQTRMPETQYF. The CDR3 DNA is TGTGCCAGCAGCCAAACTAGGATGCCAGAGACCCAGTACTTC. Based on the CDR3 plus reference TRBV7-9 and TRBJ2-5, the full variable domain is DTGVSQNPRHKITKRGQNVTFRCDPISEHNRLYWYRQTLGQGPEFLTYFQNEAQLEKSRLLSDRFSAERPKGSFSTLEIQRTEQGDSAMYLCASSQTRMPETQYFGPGTRLLVL.

This sequence joins TRBV5-1 and TRBJ2-7, with TRBD1 identical over 7 bases. The CDR3 spans 14 residues. V lost 4 bases, J lost 6 bases, and 10 bases stayed unmatched. Germline values: CDR1 SGHRS, CDR2 YFSETQ. CDR3: CASSPTGNVREQYF. For the CDR3, the DNA is TGCGCCAGCAGCCCGACAGGGAACGTTCGCGAGCAGTACTTC.

This clone has only one observation. The chain combines TRBV6-5 with TRBJ1-4; D not certain. The germline V gene encodes CDR1 MNHEY and CDR2 SVGAGI. The ends were cut back, 6 bases at V and 11 bases at J, with 13 bases in the middle. The CDR3 extends over 12 amino acids. Written as DNA, the CDR3 is TGTGCCAGCAGCCCCCTGGGCGGGAAACTGTTTTTT. Translated, it gives CASSPLGGKLFF.

The rearrangement links TRBV10-3 to TRBJ1-4, with D hard to call. Between the trimmed V and J ends, which lost 6 bases and 8 bases, there was a span of 10 bases. Germline loops: CDR1 ENHRY, CDR2 SYGVKD. This CDR3 is 12 amino acids long. The CDR3 region is CAISPTGEKLFF. The CDR3 DNA is TGTGCCATCAGCCCGACTGGGGAAAAACTGTTTTTT.

A single count supports this clone. V gene TRBV28 combines with J gene TRBJ1-6, with D hard to call. Looked up from germline, CDR1 is MDHEN and CDR2 is SYDVKM. Trimming shortened V by 6 bases and J by 6 bases, and 15 bases separated the two germline ends. CDR3 size: 15 residues. The DNA for the CDR3 is TGTGCCAGCAGGACCTCCTCGGGGTCTAATTCACCCCTCCACTTT. Translating it yields CASRTSSGSNSPLHF.

The chain employs TRBV6-1 and TRBJ1-4; D remains unclear. With 2 bases removed from V and 3 bases from J, the gap between germline ends came to 16 bases. Germline V gene lookup returns CDR1 MNHNS and CDR2 SASEGT. The CDR3 is 17 residues long. For the CDR3, the DNA is TGTGCCAGCAGTGAATTTAAGATAGGGCTGCCTAATGAAAAACTGTTTTTT. Translation: CASSEFKIGLPNEKLFF.

V and J are TRBV30 and TRBJ2-5, with D possibly matching TRBD2 (6 bases). Trimming took 5 bases from V and 4 from J, leaving 17 bases between them. This CDR3 has 14 amino acids. Germline lookup yields CDR1 GTSNPN and CDR2 SVGIG (reference sequence). The CDR3 DNA follows: TGTGCCTGGGCATTTTGGGGGGTCCGAGAGACCCAGTACTTC. Its translation: CAWAFWGVRETQYF. Based on the CDR3 plus reference TRBV30 and TRBJ2-5, the full variable domain is SQTIHQWPATLVQPVGSPLSLECTVEGTSNPNLYWYRQAAGRGLQLLFYSVGIGQISSEVPQNLSASRPQDRQFILSSKKLLLSDSGFYLCAWAFWGVRETQYFGPGTRLLVL.

The rearrangement links TRBV19 to TRBJ1-4; 7 nucleotides line up with TRBD1. Trimming took 6 bases from V and 2 from J; bases not matched to a gene: 3. Looked up from germline, CDR1 is LNHDA and CDR2 is SQIVND (reference sequence). The CDR3 is 14 residues long. The CDR3 here is CASRIQGTNEKLFF. DNA for the CDR3: TGTGCCAGTAGAATACAGGGGACTAATGAAAAACTGTTTTTT.

In this sample, this clone turned up once. V gene TRBV10-3 combines with J gene TRBJ2-7; the D gene is possibly TRBD2 (6 bases). The V and J ends lost 5 bases and 0 bases respectively, with 11 bases between them. Germline CDR1 reads ENHRY; CDR2 reads SYGVKD. The CDR3 runs 14 residues. For the CDR3, the DNA is TGTGCCATCAGTAGTCCGGACTACTCCTACGAGCAGTACTTC. Protein: CAISSPDYSYEQYF.

This chain's CDR3 is CASRRQMGQETQYF. In DNA, the CDR3 is TGTGCCAGCAGGAGACAGATGGGACAAGAGACCCAGTACTTC. This chain links TRBV6-5 with TRBJ2-5; D might be TRBD1 (5 bases). The CDR3 length is 14 residues. The V gene's germline CDR1 is MNHEY and CDR2 SVGAGI. V dropped 6 bases and J dropped 2 bases, with 13 bases sitting between them.

V gene TRBV27 combines with J gene TRBJ2-2; TRBD2 matches 7 bases. Germline V gives CDR1 MNHEY, CDR2 SMNVEV (reference sequence). Germline trimming cut 0 bases from V and 4 bases from J; bases unmatched to any gene: 8. There are 17 residues in the CDR3. CDR3 loop: CASSLSAGDLSTGELFF. In DNA, the CDR3 is TGTGCCAGCAGTTTATCGGCGGGAGACTTGTCCACCGGGGAGCTGTTTTTT.

This clone was counted between two and nine times. This rearrangement joins TRBV7-2 to TRBJ1-1; D is uncertain. Trimming cost V 4 bases and J 1 base, with 7 bases left between them. The germline V gene encodes CDR1 SGHTA and CDR2 FQGNSA. This CDR3 spans 13 amino acids. The CDR3 DNA sequence: TGTGCCAGCAGCTATTGGGGGAACACTGAAGCTTTCTTT. Its protein product is CASSYWGNTEAFF.

This clone occurred a few times. J is TRBJ1-2 and V is TRBV27, with D uncertain. Germline assignment: CDR1 MNHEY and CDR2 SMNVEV (reference sequence). Trimming removed 2 bases from V and 4 bases from J, with 11 bases in between. There are 14 residues in the CDR3. The CDR3, as DNA: TGTGCCAGCAGTTTACAAGGCAGCTCCTATGGCTACACCTTC. Protein product: CASSLQGSSYGYTF.

This sequence joins TRBV10-3 and TRBJ2-1, with D perhaps TRBD2 (5 bases). The V gene lost 7 bases and the J gene lost 6 bases, with 19 bases spanning the gap. CDR1 is ENHRY and CDR2 is SYGVKD in the germline V gene. The CDR3 consists of 15 residues. The CDR3, as DNA: TGTGCCATCACCAAGGCGGGCAGTAGTCCCAATGAGCAGTTCTTC. Its translation is CAITKAGSSPNEQFF.

The CDR3 is CASSATRTAYQETQYF. DNA for the CDR3: TGTGCCAGCAGTGCCACCCGGACAGCCTACCAAGAGACCCAGTACTTC. This rearrangement joins TRBV25-1 to TRBJ2-5, with a tentative D call TRBD1 (6 bases). CDR1 is MGHDK, CDR2 SYGVNS, per germline. This CDR3 has 16 residues. The V end lost 4 bases, the J end lost 0 bases, and 15 bases lay between the germline ends.